This T cell receptor beta chain was recovered during a study of shared clonotypes between healthy human individuals. Regarding this clone: What it recognizes is unknown.

This CDR3 spans 16 amino acids. Trimming cost V 2 bases and J 2 bases, with 10 bases left between them. Germline lookup yields CDR1 MGHRA and CDR2 YSYEKL. Repertoires were generated with immunoSEQ multiplex PCR, while TCRdb's copy carries only in-frame clones and drops some. The table lists roughly 400,000 clones, 96% of them singletons. Regarding the study as a whole: Estimated clonotype richness was generally higher in naive than memory subsets.

The sequenced material came from memory CD8+ T cells sorted from blood. The subset: CD45RO+ cells pooled with CCR7-negative TemRA cells. This chain joins TRBV4-1 and TRBJ2-6; D perhaps matches TRBD1 (7 bases). The source of this sequence is a man aged 25 to 45 in good health. CDR3 residues: CASSQQGGAGANVLTF. The CDR3 DNA reads as TGCGCCAGCAGCCAACAGGGGGGCGCTGGGGCCAACGTCCTGACTTTC.